This TCR beta chain was identified during a study of vaccination and CD4 T cells after COVID-19. About the study: Two mRNA vaccine doses were given, either BNT162b2 or mRNA-1273. At a median 72 days (range 14 to 241) after dose two, post-vaccine samples were obtained.

This clonotype was seen a single time. As yet, its antigen is unknown. Treatment defined: approximately 9-day PBMC culture with coronavirus spike peptide pools or control peptides (ViraFEST assay). ViraFEST sequenced TCRs after peptide-pool expansion of antigen-specific T cells. Negative selection was the method that isolated CD4+ T cells after less than 12 days of culture. V was trimmed by 6 bases and J by 5 bases, leaving 10 bases between them. The CDR3 spans 13 residues. With the Oncomine TCR Beta short-read assay, DNA from cultured CD4+ T cells was sequenced. In TCRdb, the PCR reads were re-called with MiXCR into one record per CDR3 protein. Of 15,000 to 20,000 distinct CDR3 sequences in the sample, 78% were seen once.

This sample comprised CD4+ T cells from blood, cultured in vitro, obtained after SARS-CoV-2 vaccination. This sequence joins TRBV12-3 or TRBV12-4 and TRBJ2-2; D not resolved. The TCR sequence derives from a human donor who received a COVID-19 vaccine. The CDR3 region has the DNA TGTGCCAGCAGCCGACGTATTACCGGGGAGCTGTTTTTT. Its translation: CASSRRITGELFF.